These 14 T cell receptor beta chains share one sample of origin, sequenced in a study of cytomegalovirus exposure and HLA in healthy donors. It was with 60 Vbeta and 13 Jbeta primers that the PCR ran. TCRdb's copy holds only in-frame clones and misses some; the assay was immunoSEQ multiplex PCR. The data contain about 260,000 clones, roughly 70% of them seen just once; the ten biggest clones take up over 2%. Sequenced input: PBMCs. Receptors were obtained from a female donor in good health and CMV-seronegative.

The V call is TRBV7-9, the J call TRBJ1-1; unclear D gene. V was cut by 5 bases and J by 4 bases, with 17 bases left in between. Germline assignment: CDR1 SEHNR and CDR2 FQNEAQ (reference sequence). The CDR3 totals 15 residues. In DNA form, the CDR3 reads TGTGCCAGCAGCCTGGGAGGGAGAGGCGGCACTGAAGCTTTCTTT. Protein sequence: CASSLGGRGGTEAFF.

The CDR3 DNA sequence: TGTGCCAGCAGCTCCGGGACTAGCGGGTACGAGCAGTACTTC. Translated: CASSSGTSGYEQYF. The rearrangement uses TRBV7-9 and TRBJ2-7; 12 nucleotides agree with TRBD2. The CDR3 length is 14 residues. J gave up 4 bases and V 4 bases, and 2 bases lay outside the gene matches. Germline V gives CDR1 SEHNR, CDR2 FQNEAQ (reference sequence).

The chain links TRBV18 to TRBJ1-1; D ambiguous. V gave up 4 bases and J gave up 5 bases, with 11 bases separating them. This CDR3 is 13 amino acids long. Germline V gene data show CDR1 as KGHSH and CDR2 as LQKENI. Written as DNA, the CDR3 is TGTGCCAGCTCACGAGGTGGCGGGACTGAAGCTTTCTTT. Amino acids: CASSRGGGTEAFF.

This clone was observed a single time. The chain is built from TRBV6-5 and TRBJ1-1; perhaps TRBD1 as D (6 bases). There are 14 residues in the CDR3. Germline assignment: CDR1 MNHEY and CDR2 SVGAGI. Trimming pared 10 bases from V and 1 base from J, leaving 16 bases between. The DNA of the CDR3 is TGTGCCACACGAGCCAGGGACACGAACACTGAAGCTTTCTTT. This gives the protein CATRARDTNTEAFF.

The rearrangement links TRBV7-2 to TRBJ1-1; TRBD1 matches at 7 bases. The CDR3 spans 15 residues. Germline lookup yields CDR1 SGHTA and CDR2 FQGNSA. J was trimmed by 5 bases and V by 1 base; bases with no gene match: 7. CDR3 in amino acids: CASSLGRQGITEAFF. The CDR3 coding sequence is TGTGCCAGCAGCTTAGGGCGACAGGGTATTACTGAAGCTTTCTTT.

The chain has TRBV4-2 and TRBJ1-3; perhaps TRBD1 as D (6 bases). Germline V CDR1 and CDR2: LGHNA, YNFKEQ. The CDR3 has 18 amino acids. V was shortened by 4 bases and J by 9 bases, with 28 bases between the two germline ends. CDR3 residues: CASSPPIQGSVWGSTIYF. The CDR3 DNA reads TGTGCCAGCAGCCCTCCCATACAGGGAAGCGTCTGGGGGAGCACCATATATTTT.

The chain carries TRBV13 and TRBJ2-3; 13 bases are shared with TRBD2. Germline V gene lookup returns CDR1 PRHDT and CDR2 FYEKMQ (reference sequence). V lost 1 base, J lost 4 bases, and 5 bases stayed unmatched. CDR3 length equals 17 residues. CDR3 DNA: TGTGCCAGCAGCTTAGCACTAGCGGGAGGGCCCGCAGATACGCAGTATTTT. This codes for CASSLALAGGPADTQYF.

The J gene is TRBJ2-2, the V gene TRBV29-1; possibly TRBD1 for D (5 bases). The CDR3 totals 12 residues. Trimming took off 6 bases at V and 1 base at J, with 6 bases between the two ends. CDR1 SQVTM and CDR2 ANQGSEA come from the germline V gene. The CDR3, as DNA: TGCAGCGTCGGACAGAACACCGGGGAGCTGTTTTTT. Protein: CSVGQNTGELFF.

The V and J genes are TRBV5-6 and TRBJ1-4, with TRBD1 matching over 7 bases. The CDR3 consists of 18 residues. Germline assignment: CDR1 SGHDT and CDR2 YYEEEE. Unmatched junction bases numbered 11, after V lost 3 bases and J lost 0 bases. This chain's CDR3 is CASSSLDRDSATNEKLFF. Here the CDR3 DNA reads TGTGCCAGCAGCTCCCTCGACAGGGACTCGGCAACTAATGAAAAACTGTTTTTT.

The table lists this clone with a few counts. The V gene is TRBV5-1, the J gene TRBJ2-1; possible D gene TRBD2, 6 bases. Germline-derived CDR1 and CDR2 are SGHRS and YFSETQ. CDR3 length equals 12 residues. V lost 4 bases to trimming and J lost 7 bases, with 9 bases between them. Here the CDR3 reads CASSTGTNEQFF. CDR3 coding DNA: TGCGCCAGCAGCACTGGGACTAATGAGCAGTTCTTC.

This clone occurred a few times. The chain couples TRBV5-1 to TRBJ2-7; TRBD2 matches at 13 bases. The germline V gene encodes CDR1 SGHRS and CDR2 YFSETQ. The CDR3 is made up of 18 amino acids. J gave up 1 base and V 4 bases, and 11 bases lay outside the gene matches. CDR3 amino acids: CASSPRTSGSQSSYEQYF. As DNA, the CDR3 is TGCGCCAGCAGCCCGCGGACTAGCGGGAGTCAGTCGTCCTACGAGCAGTACTTC.

This chain links TRBV10-3 with TRBJ2-7, with no clear D. There are 12 residues in the CDR3. Trimming removed 3 bases at V and 3 bases at J, with 6 bases between. CDR1 and CDR2 (germline): ENHRY, SYGVKD. The CDR3 here is CAISDLLYEQYF. For the CDR3, the DNA is TGTGCCATCAGTGACCTTCTCTACGAGCAGTACTTC.

This chain links TRBV6-1 with TRBJ2-2; tentatively, D is TRBD2 (6 bases). Germline CDR1 is MNHNS and CDR2 is SASEGT. The V gene lost 2 bases and the J gene lost 1 base, with 23 bases spanning the gap. The CDR3 length is 20 residues. CDR3 DNA: TGTGCCAGCAGTGAATCCCTCCGCGTCGGCGGGACGAGGAACACCGGGGAGCTGTTTTTT. Translation: CASSESLRVGGTRNTGELFF.

The V and J genes are TRBV30 and TRBJ2-7; 16 bases agree with TRBD2. J gave up 6 bases and V 0 bases, and 8 bases lay outside the gene matches. The CDR3 extends over 17 amino acids. Germline V CDR1 and CDR2: GTSNPN, SVGIG (reference sequence). The CDR3 bases are TGTGCCTGGAGTGTACGGGGACTAGCGGGAGGGGGCGGCGAGCAGTACTTC. Encoded protein: CAWSVRGLAGGGGEQYF.